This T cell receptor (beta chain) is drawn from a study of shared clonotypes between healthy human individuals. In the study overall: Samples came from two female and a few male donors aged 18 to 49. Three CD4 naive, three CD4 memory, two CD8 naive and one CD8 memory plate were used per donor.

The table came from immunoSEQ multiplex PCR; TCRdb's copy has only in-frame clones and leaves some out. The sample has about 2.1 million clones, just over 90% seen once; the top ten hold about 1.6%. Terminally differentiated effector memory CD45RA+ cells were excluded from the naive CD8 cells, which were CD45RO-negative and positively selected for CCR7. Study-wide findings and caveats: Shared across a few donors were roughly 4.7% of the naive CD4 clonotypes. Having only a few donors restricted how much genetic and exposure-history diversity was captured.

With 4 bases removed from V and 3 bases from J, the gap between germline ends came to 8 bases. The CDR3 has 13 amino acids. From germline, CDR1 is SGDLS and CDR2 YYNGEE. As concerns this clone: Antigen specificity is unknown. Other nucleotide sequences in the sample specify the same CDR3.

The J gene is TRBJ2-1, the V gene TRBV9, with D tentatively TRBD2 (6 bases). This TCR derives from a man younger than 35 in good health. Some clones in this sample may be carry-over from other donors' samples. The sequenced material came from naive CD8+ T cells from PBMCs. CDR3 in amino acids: CASSSGSYNEQFF. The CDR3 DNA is TGTGCCAGCAGCTCCGGGAGCTACAATGAGCAGTTCTTC.